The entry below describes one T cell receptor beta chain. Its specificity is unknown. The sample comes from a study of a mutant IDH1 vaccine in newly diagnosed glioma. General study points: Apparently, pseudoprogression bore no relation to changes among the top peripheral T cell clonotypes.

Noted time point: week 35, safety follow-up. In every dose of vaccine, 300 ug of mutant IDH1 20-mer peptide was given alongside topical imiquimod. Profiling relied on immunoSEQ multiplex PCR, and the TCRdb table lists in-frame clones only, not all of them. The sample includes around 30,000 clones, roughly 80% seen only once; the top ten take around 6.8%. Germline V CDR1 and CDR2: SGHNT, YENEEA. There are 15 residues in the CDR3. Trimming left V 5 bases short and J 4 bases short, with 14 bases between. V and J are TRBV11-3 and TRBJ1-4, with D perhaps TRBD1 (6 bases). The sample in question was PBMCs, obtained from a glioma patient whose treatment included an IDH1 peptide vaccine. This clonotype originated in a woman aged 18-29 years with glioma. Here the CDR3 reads CASSARTANNEKLFF. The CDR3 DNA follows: TGTGCCAGCAGCGCCCGGACAGCCAATAATGAAAAACTGTTTTTT.